This TCR beta chain originates from a study of T cells in localized non-small cell lung cancer (dated by TCRdb to the early 2020s). Background on the whole study: The study analyzed T cell repertoires of 236 early-stage NSCLC patients, comparing tumors and uninvolved tumor-adjacent lungs. NSCLC patients had a mean age of approximately 66 years, and around 130 were male and nearly 110 female. The cohort comprised roughly 240 treatment-naïve NSCLC patients with resected, localized lung tumors. What the authors observed across the whole study: Of the top 100 tumor clones, a median of roughly 57 were detected in paired uninvolved adjacent lung; under 35 were also among that lung's top 100. Uninvolved tumor-adjacent lung showed the highest T cell clonality, higher than tumor, which suggests more focused antigenic responses in the uninvolved tumor-adjacent lung. Higher T cell density in blood was associated with longer overall survival, whereas higher clonality in adjacent lung was associated with shorter survival. Because the study design was exploratory, TCR variables were selected using unadjusted p-values without false-discovery rate correction. Because multi-region sequencing of the tumors was not done, intratumor heterogeneity could not be ruled out.

At diagnosis, tumor, uninvolved tumor-adjacent lung and peripheral blood were collected and then preserved as a mix of FFPE and fresh-frozen material. For TCR repertoire profiling, blood samples were analyzed as peripheral blood mononuclear cells. The immunoSEQ Assay was used to sequence TCR beta CDR3 regions from DNA. In the authors' own workflow: T cell density was computed as TCR beta template counts normalized to usable DNA estimated by amplifying housekeeping genes. The preseqR package was used to estimate richness by extrapolating to 400,000 templates for PBMC samples and to 120,000 templates for tissue samples. Clonality was defined by subtracting Pielou's evenness from one. Tissue-enriched TCRs were identified by differential abundance testing using productive amino-acid clonotypes, minimum total count 5 and alpha 0.1. The Jaccard Index and the Morisita Overlap Index were used to measure repertoire overlap between compartments. GLIPH clustered TCR beta CDR3s with public tetramer-defined viral CDR3s; viral motifs required at least three viral sequences plus V-gene enrichment. The clones in this table, taken by TCRdb from immuneACCESS, are in-frame only. Not every clone is retained; where verified, under half of the shortfall comes from an unresolved V gene, and the cause of the rest is unknown. That table supplies the V and J calls and clone size; D and trimming were determined from the DNA. This sample lists around 17,000 clones; about 89% were detected once. The ten largest make up 3% to 4.5% of the sample.

The V and J ends are trimmed by 3 bases and 5 bases, leaving 11 bases between them. From the cysteine up to the phenylalanine, the CDR3 has a length of 15 residues. Only the CDR3 DNA stays, 45 bases, in frame from base 1. CDR1 SEHNR and CDR2 FQNEAQ were looked up in the germline V gene (reference sequence). Concerning this clone: Its antigen has not been determined. Per-nucleotide qualities are absent, and no much larger clonotype sits a single base away.

The starting material was peripheral blood, obtained before any cancer treatment. This sequence originates from a male donor at least 60 years old with stage II squamous cell lung carcinoma. The V and J segments used are TRBV7-9 and TRBJ2-6; too little of a D gene remains to name it. For the CDR3, the sequence is CASSFSGAWANVLTF. The base sequence is TGTGCCAGCAGCTTTTCTGGAGCCTGGGCCAACGTCCTGACTTTC.